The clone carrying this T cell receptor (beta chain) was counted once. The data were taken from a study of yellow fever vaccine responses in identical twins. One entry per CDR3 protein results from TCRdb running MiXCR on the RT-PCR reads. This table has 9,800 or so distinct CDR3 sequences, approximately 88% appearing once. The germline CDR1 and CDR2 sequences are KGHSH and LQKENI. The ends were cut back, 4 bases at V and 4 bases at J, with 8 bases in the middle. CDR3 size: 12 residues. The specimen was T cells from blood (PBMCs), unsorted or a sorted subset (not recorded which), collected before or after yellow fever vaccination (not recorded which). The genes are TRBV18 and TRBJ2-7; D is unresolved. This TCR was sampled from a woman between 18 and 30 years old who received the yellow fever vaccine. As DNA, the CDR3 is TGTGCCAGCTCACTATCCAAGTACGAGCAGTACGTC. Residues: CASSLSKYEQYV.